This TCR beta chain was captured by sequencing in a study of blood T cell repertoires in COVID-19. Study-level information: Sample material is recorded as cDNA or gDNA derived from T cells, B-cell-depleted T cells, or PBMCs.

Assay used: immunoSEQ multiplex PCR; TCRdb lists only in-frame clones, some missing. The repertoire holds some 120,000 clones, with just over 90% as singletons. Trimming left V 2 bases short and J 4 bases short, with 12 bases between. The CDR3 is 14 amino acids. From germline, CDR1 is SEHNR and CDR2 FQNEAQ (reference sequence). This TCR was recovered from a human donor with active COVID-19. The donor label of this sample is uncertain. This chain uses TRBV7-9 with TRBJ2-7, with D perhaps matching TRBD1 (5 bases). Sample: peripheral blood. The DNA of the CDR3 is TGTGCCAGCAGCTTATGGGAAGGGGTATACGAGCAGTACTTC. It translates to CASSLWEGVYEQYF.